The entry that follows covers one T cell receptor (beta chain) sequence. The sample comes from a study of blood T cell repertoires in COVID-19. The wider study: Samples taken during acute and convalescent COVID-19 were collected in the United States, Italy and Spain. T cells, B-cell-depleted T cells, or PBMCs provided the cDNA or gDNA that served as material.

The junction had 12 bases not matched to a gene; V was cut back by 6 bases and J by 7 bases. The CDR3 has 16 residues. CDR1 and CDR2 (germline): SEHNR, FQNEAQ (reference sequence). Study processing details: Estimation of nucleated cell counts relied on the amplification of reference gene primers. Here immunoSEQ multiplex PCR was the method, and the copy in TCRdb shows in-frame clones only, minus some. D and trimming were read from the DNA, whereas the V and J calls and clone size are those reported in that table. Of approximately 82,000 clones listed, approximately 92% were seen once; the top ten hold about 6.3%.

The rearrangement uses TRBV7-9 and TRBJ2-5; 12 bases align to TRBD1. The TCR was taken from a woman aged 55-69 years with active COVID-19. Sequencing used peripheral blood. CDR3 loop: CASSTPGQGAGGTQYF. Here the CDR3 DNA reads TGTGCCAGCAGTACTCCGGGACAGGGGGCAGGAGGGACCCAGTACTTC.